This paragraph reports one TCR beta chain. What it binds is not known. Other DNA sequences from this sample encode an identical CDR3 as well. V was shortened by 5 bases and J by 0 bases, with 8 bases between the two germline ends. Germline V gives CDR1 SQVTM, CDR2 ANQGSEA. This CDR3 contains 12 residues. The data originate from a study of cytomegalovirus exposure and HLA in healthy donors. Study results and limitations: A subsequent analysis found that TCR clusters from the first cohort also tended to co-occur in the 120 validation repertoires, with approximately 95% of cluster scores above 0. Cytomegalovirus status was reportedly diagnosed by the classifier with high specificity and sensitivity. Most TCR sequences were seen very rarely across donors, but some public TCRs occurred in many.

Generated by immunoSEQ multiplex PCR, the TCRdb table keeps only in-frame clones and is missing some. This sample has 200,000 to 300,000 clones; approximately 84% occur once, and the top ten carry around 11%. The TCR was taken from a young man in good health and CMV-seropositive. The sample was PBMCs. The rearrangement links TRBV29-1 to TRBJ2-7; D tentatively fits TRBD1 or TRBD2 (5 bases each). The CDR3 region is CSVSGTSYEQYF. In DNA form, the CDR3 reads TGCAGCGTTTCCGGGACCTCCTACGAGCAGTACTTC.